The source of this TCR beta chain is a study of OX40 agonist ivuxolimab in advanced cancers. Whole-study results and caveats: Low normalized T-cell clonal expansion was additionally recorded for some nonresponders.

Sequencing was performed with immunoSEQ multiplex PCR; in TCRdb, only in-frame clones are kept and a portion is missing. In the table there are over 85,000 clones, 70% to 90% of which are singletons. About this clone: Its antigen remains unknown.

The CDR3 spans 16 residues. Germline V gene sequence: CDR1 ENHRY, CDR2 SYGVKD. Between the trimmed V and J ends, which lost 0 bases and 0 bases, there was a span of 10 bases. The source of this sequence is an adult with an advanced solid tumor such as melanoma, head and neck, liver or kidney cancer. V usage is TRBV10-3 and J usage is TRBJ2-3; D is unclear. The specimen comprised CD4+ or CD8+ T cells sorted from blood, sampled in a trial of the OX40 agonist ivuxolimab. CDR3 sequence reads: CAISESHGPSTDTQYF. The CDR3 DNA reads as TGTGCCATCAGTGAGTCGCATGGTCCCAGCACAGATACGCAGTATTTT.